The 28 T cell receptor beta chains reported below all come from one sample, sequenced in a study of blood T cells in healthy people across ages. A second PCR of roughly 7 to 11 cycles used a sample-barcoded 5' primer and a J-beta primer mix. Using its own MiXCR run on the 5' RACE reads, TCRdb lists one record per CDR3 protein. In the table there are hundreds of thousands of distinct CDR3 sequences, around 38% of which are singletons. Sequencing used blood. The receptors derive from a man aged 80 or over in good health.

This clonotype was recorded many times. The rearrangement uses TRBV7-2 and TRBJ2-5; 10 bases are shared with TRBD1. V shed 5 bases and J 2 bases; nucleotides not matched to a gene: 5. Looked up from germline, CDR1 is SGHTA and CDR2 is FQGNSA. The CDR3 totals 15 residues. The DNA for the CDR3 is TGTGCCAGCAGCCGACTGGGACAGGGGCAAGAGACCCAGTACTTC. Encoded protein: CASSRLGQGQETQYF.

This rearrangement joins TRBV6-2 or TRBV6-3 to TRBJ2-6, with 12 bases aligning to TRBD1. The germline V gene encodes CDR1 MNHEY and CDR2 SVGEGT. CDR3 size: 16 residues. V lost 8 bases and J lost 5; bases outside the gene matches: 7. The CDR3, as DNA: TGTGCCAGCCTCAGGGACAGGGGGCTCCGGGCCAACGTCCTGACTTTC. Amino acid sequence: CASLRDRGLRANVLTF.

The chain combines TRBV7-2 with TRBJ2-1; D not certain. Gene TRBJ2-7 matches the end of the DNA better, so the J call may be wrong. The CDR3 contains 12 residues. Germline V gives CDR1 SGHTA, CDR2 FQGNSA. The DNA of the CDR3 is TGTGCCAGCAGGGACCGTTACAATGAGCAGTACTTC. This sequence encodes CASRDRYNEQYF.

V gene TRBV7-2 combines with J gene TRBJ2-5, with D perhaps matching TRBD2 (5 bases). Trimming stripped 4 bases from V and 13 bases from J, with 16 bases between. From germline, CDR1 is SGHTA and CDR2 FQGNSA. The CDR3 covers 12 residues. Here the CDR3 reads CASSSAGKDRYF. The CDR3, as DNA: TGTGCCAGCAGCTCAGCCGGGAAAGACCGGTACTTC. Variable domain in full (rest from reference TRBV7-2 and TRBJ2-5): GAGVSQSPSNKVTEKGKDVELRCDPISGHTALYWYRQSLGQGLEFLIYFQGNSAPDKSGLPSDRFSAERTGGSVSTLTIQRTQQEDSAVYLCASSSAGKDRYFGPGTRLLVL.

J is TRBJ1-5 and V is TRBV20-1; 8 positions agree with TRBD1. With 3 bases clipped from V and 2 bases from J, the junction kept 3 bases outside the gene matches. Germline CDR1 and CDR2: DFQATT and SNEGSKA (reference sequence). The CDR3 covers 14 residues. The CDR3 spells CSASLQGGNQPQHF. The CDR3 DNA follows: TGCAGTGCTAGTTTACAGGGGGGCAATCAGCCCCAGCATTTT.

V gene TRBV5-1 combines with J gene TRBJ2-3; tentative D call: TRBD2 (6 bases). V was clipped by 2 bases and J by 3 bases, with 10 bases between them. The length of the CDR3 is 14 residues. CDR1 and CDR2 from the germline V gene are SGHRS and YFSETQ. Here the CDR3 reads CASSLGTETDTQYF. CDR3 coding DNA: TGCGCCAGCAGCTTAGGGACTGAAACAGATACGCAGTATTTT.

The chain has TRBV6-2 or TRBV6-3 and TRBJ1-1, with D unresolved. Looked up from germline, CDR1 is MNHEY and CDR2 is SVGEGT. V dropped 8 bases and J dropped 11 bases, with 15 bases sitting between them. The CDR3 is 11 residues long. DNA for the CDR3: TGTGCCAGCTCAGACGGTTTGGGGGCTTTCTTT. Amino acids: CASSDGLGAFF.

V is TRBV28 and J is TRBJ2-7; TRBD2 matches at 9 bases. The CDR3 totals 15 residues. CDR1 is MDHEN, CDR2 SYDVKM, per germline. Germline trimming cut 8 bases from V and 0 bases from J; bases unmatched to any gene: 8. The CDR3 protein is CASFAGGTTSYEQYF. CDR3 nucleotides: TGTGCCAGCTTCGCGGGAGGGACCACCTCCTACGAGCAGTACTTC. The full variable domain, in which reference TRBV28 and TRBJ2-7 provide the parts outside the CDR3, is DVKVTQSSRYLVKRTGEKVFLECVQDMDHENMFWYRQDPGLGLRLIYFSYDVKMKEKGDIPEGYSVSREKKERFSLILESASTNQTSMYLCASFAGGTTSYEQYFGPGTRLTVT.

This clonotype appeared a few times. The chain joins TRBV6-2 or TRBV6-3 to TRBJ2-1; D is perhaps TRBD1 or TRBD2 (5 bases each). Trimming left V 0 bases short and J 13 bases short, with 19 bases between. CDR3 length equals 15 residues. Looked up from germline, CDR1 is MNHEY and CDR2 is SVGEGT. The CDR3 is CASSYSLGPESKQFF. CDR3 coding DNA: TGTGCCAGCAGTTACTCTCTGGGACCTGAGTCGAAACAGTTCTTC.

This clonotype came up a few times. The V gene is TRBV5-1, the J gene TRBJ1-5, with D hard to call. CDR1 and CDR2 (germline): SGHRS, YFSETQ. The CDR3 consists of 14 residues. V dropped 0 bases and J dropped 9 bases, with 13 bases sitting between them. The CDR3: CASSLGGNLAPQHF. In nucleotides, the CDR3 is TGCGCCAGCAGCTTGGGGGGAAACCTAGCGCCCCAGCATTTT. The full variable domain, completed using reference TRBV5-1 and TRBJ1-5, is KAGVTQTPRYLIKTRGQQVTLSCSPISGHRSVSWYQQTPGQGLQFLFEYFSETQRNKGNFPGRFSGRQFSNSRSEMNVSTLELGDSALYLCASSLGGNLAPQHFGDGTRLSIL.

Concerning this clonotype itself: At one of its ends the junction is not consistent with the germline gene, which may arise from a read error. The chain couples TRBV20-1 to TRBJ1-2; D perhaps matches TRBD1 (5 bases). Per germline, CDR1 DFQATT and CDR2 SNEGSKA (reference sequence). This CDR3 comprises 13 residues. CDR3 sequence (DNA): TGCAGTGCTGGAGATCCCCGGGGGTGGGGCTACACCTTC. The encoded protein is CSAGDPRGWGYTF.

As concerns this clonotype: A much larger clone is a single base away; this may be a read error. In DNA form, the CDR3 reads TGTGCCAGCAGCCGAGGAGCCAGGGCTGAGCAGTACTTC. It specifies CASSRGARAEQYF. This chain connects TRBV14 to TRBJ2-5; D is possibly TRBD1 (5 bases). V lost 4 bases and J 11 bases, leaving 17 bases between the germline ends. Germline loops: CDR1 SGHDN, CDR2 FVKESK. The CDR3 runs to 13 residues.

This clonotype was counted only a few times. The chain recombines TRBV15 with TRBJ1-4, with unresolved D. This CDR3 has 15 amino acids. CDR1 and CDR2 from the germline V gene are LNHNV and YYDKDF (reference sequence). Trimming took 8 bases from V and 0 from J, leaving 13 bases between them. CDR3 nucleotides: TGTGCCACCCTCCCAGGAAGGACAACTAATGAAAAACTGTTTTTT. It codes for CATLPGRTTNEKLFF.

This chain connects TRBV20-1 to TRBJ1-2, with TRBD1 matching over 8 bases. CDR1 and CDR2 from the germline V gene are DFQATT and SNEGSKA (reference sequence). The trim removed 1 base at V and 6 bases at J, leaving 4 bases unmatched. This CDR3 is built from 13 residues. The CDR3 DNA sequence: TGCAGTGCTAGAGCTGGACAGGGTGATGGCTACACCTTC. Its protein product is CSARAGQGDGYTF.

The CDR3 reads CSARGQNLNYGYTF. CDR3 sequence (DNA): TGCAGTGCTAGAGGGCAGAATCTCAACTATGGCTACACCTTC. The rearrangement uses TRBV20-1 and TRBJ1-2; D remains ambiguous. V gave up 1 base and J gave up 2 bases, with 11 bases separating them. The CDR3 consists of 14 residues. The germline V gene encodes CDR1 DFQATT and CDR2 SNEGSKA (reference sequence).

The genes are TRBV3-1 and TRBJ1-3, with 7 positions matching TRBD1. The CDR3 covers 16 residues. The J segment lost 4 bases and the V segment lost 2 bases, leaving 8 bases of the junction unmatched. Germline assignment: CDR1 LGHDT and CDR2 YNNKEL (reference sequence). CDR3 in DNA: TGTGCCAGCAGCCAAAGAAACCCGGGACAGGGAAACACCATATATTTT. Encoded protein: CASSQRNPGQGNTIYF.

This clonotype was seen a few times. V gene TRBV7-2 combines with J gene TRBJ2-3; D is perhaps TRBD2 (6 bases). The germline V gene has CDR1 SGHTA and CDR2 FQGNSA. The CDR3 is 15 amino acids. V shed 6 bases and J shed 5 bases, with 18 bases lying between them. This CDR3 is CASRQGPGARDTQYF. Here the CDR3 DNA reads TGTGCCAGCAGACAAGGCCCGGGAGCCAGAGATACGCAGTATTTT. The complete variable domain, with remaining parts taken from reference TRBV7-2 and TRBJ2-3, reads GAGVSQSPSNKVTEKGKDVELRCDPISGHTALYWYRQSLGQGLEFLIYFQGNSAPDKSGLPSDRFSAERTGGSVSTLTIQRTQQEDSAVYLCASRQGPGARDTQYFGPGTRLTVL.

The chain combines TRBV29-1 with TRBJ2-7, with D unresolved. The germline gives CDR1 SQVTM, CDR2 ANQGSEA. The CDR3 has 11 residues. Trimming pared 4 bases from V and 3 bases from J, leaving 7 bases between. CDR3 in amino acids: CSVADIYEQYF. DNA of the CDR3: TGCAGCGTTGCCGACATCTACGAGCAGTACTTC.

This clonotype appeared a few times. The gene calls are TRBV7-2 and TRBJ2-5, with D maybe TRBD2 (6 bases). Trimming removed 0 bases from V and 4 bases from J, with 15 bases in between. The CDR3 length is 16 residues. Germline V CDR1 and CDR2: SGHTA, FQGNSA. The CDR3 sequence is CASSLAGYGGRETQYF. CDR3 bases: TGTGCCAGCAGCTTAGCTGGTTACGGGGGACGAGAGACCCAGTACTTC. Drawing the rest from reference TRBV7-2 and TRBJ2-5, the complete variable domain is GAGVSQSPSNKVTEKGKDVELRCDPISGHTALYWYRQSLGQGLEFLIYFQGNSAPDKSGLPSDRFSAERTGGSVSTLTIQRTQQEDSAVYLCASSLAGYGGRETQYFGPGTRLLVL.

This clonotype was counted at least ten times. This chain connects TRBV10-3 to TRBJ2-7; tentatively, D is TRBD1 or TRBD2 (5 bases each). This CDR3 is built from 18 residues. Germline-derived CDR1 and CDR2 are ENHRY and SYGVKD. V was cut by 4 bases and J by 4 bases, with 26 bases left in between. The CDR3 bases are TGTGCCATCAGTGGCGGGTCTAGAGGCAGGGCCATCTTGTACGAGCAGTACTTC. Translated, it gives CAISGGSRGRAILYEQYF.

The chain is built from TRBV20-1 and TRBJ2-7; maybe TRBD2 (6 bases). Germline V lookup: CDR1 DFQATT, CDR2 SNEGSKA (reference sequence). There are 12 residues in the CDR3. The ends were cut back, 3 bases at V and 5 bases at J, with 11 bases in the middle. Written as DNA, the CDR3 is TGCAGTGCTAGCGGGAGTCAAGACGAGCAGTACTTC. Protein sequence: CSASGSQDEQYF.

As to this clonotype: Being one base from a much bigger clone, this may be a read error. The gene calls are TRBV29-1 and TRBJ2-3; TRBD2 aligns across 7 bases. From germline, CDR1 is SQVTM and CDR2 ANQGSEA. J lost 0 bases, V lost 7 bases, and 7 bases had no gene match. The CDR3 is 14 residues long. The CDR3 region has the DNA TGCAGCGGATGGGCTAGCGGTAGCACAGATACGCAGTATTTT. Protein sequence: CSGWASGSTDTQYF.

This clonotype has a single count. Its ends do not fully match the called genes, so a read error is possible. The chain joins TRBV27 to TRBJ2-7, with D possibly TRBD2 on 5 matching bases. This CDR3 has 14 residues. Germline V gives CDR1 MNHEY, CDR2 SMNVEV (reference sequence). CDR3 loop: CASSSPGLPYGQYF. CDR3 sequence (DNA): TGTGCCAGCAGTTCCCCAGGACTCCCCTACGGGCAGTACTTC.

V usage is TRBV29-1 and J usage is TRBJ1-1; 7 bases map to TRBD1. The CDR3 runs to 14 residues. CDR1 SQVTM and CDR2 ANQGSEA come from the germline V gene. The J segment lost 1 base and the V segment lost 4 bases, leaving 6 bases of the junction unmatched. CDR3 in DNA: TGCAGCGTTGGGGGGGACAGCCGGAACACTGAAGCTTTCTTT. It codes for CSVGGDSRNTEAFF.

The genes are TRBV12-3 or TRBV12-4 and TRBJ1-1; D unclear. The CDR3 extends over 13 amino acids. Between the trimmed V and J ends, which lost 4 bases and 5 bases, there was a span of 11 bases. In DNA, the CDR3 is TGTGCCAGCAGTTACTACGCGGAGACTGAAGCTTTCTTT. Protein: CASSYYAETEAFF.

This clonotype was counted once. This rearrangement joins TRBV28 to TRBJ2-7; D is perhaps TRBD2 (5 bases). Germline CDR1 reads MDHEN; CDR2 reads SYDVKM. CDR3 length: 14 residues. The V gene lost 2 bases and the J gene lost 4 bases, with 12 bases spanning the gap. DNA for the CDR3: TGTGCCAGCAGTTTAGACCCCGAGGGTTACGAGCAGTACTTC. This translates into CASSLDPEGYEQYF.

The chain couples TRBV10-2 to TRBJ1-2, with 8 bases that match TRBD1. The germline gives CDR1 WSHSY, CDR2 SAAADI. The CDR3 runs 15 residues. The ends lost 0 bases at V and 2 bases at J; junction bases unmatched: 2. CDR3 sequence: CASSESRTGNYGYTF. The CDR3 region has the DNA TGCGCCAGCAGTGAGTCGAGGACAGGGAACTATGGCTACACCTTC.

CDR3 DNA: TGTGCCAGCAGTGGGGTCCCTTCCTACGGGCAGTACTTC. Its translation: CASSGVPSYGQYF. The chain has TRBV6-5 and TRBJ2-5; D uncertain. Trimming stripped 5 bases from V and 11 bases from J, with 18 bases between. The CDR3 has 13 amino acids. From germline, CDR1 is MNHEY and CDR2 SVGAGI.